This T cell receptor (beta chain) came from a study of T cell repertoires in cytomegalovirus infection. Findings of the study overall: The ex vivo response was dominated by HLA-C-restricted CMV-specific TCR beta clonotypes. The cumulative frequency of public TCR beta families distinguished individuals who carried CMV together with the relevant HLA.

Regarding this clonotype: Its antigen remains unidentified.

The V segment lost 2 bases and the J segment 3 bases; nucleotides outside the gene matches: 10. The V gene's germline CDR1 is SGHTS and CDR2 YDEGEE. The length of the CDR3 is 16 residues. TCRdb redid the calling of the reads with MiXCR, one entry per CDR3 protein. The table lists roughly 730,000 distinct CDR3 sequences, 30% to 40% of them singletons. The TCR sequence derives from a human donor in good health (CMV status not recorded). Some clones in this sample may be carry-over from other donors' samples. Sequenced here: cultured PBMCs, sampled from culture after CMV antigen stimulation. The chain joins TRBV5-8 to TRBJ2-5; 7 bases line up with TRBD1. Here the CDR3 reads CASSLGDRGTEETQYF. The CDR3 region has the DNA TGTGCCAGCAGCTTAGGAGATAGGGGGACAGAAGAGACCCAGTACTTC. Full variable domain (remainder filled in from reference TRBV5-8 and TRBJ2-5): EAGVTQSPTHLIKTRGQQATLRCSPISGHTSVYWYQQALGLGLQFLLWYDEGEERNRGNFPPRFSGRQFPNYSSELNVNALELEDSALYLCASSLGDRGTEETQYFGPGTRLLVL.